The sequence of this T cell receptor beta chain was determined in a study of cytomegalovirus exposure and HLA in healthy donors. Study-level results: Some V segments (TRBV6-2 and TRBV6-3 among them) were excluded as indistinguishable.

The CDR3 covers 13 residues. The germline CDR1 and CDR2 sequences are SGHNT and YYREEE (reference sequence). With 0 bases removed from V and 6 bases from J, the gap between germline ends came to 9 bases. 13 Jbeta primers and 60 Vbeta primers were used for the PCR. Libraries were prepared by immunoSEQ multiplex PCR; TCRdb keeps only in-frame clonotypes and omits some of them. The table lists about 130,000 clones, approximately 80% of them singletons. On this clone itself: As yet, its antigen is unknown.

Material: PBMCs. This receptor was obtained from a woman aged 40 to 49 in good health and CMV-seronegative. The V call is TRBV5-4, the J call TRBJ1-1; tentative D call: TRBD1 (5 bases). The CDR3, as DNA: TGTGCCAGCAGCTTGGAAGGGGTTGCTGAAGCTTTCTTT. Protein product: CASSLEGVAEAFF.